This T cell receptor (beta chain) was obtained from a study of blood T cell repertoires in COVID-19. TCRdb's copy holds only in-frame clones and misses some; the assay was immunoSEQ multiplex PCR. This table holds hundreds of thousands of clones, 85% to 90% found once. This clone came up a few times. The CDR3 totals 14 residues. The V and J ends lost 0 bases and 4 bases respectively, with 7 bases between them. CDR1 is SGHVS, CDR2 FQNEAQ, per germline. This chain joins TRBV7-8 and TRBJ1-5; tentatively, D is TRBD1 (6 bases). The sample was PBMCs or T cells enriched from blood (not recorded which). This clonotype was sampled from a man in his thirties or forties who had recovered from COVID-19. The CDR3, as DNA: TGTGCCAGCAGCTTAGCACAGGGAAATCAGCCCCAGCATTTT. Amino acid sequence: CASSLAQGNQPQHF.